The rows below give T cell receptor beta chains drawn from one sample of a study of regulatory T cells in long-lasting Graves disease. One entry per CDR3 protein, called by TCRdb with MiXCR from the multiplex PCR reads. The sample lists 200,000 to 250,000 distinct CDR3 sequences, around 20% occurring once. These sequences were also reported in another study, on T cells in Graves' hyperthyroidism and ophthalmopathy.

The material was peripheral blood mononuclear cells (PBMCs), obtained at new diagnosis, from a patient treated with antithyroid drugs. The receptors originated from a woman aged 25 to 45 with Graves disease. CDR3s include the opening cysteine and the closing phenylalanine or tryptophan. Each record gives: V gene, D gene, clone size, J gene, CDR3 protein, CDR3 DNA. A D gene is named only where the DNA matches it firmly. Rows give clone size only sometimes, using once, few, many, or a class for an expanded clone.

TRBV20-1	.	few	TRBJ1-5	CSAREGARSNQPQHF	TGCAGTGCTAGAGAGGGGGCGCGTAGCAATCAGCCCCAGCATTTT
TRBV6-1	TRBD1	many	TRBJ1-2	CASTALQGVGDYGYTF	TGTGCCAGCACCGCCCTACAGGGGGTAGGTGACTATGGCTACACCTTC
TRBV4-2	TRBD1	.	TRBJ1-4	CASSQETGASEKLFF	TGTGCCAGCAGCCAAGAGACAGGGGCTAGCGAAAAACTGTTTTTT
TRBV27	.	many	TRBJ1-1	CASYRALTEAFF	TGTGCCAGCTACAGGGCCCTAACTGAAGCTTTCTTT
TRBV20-1	.	many	TRBJ2-1	CSASAGVPYNEQFF	TGCAGTGCTAGTGCGGGCGTACCCTACAATGAGCAGTTCTTC
TRBV19	TRBD2	many	TRBJ2-1	CASRRRGTSGGNEQFF	TGTGCCAGTAGAAGGCGGGGGACTAGCGGGGGCAATGAGCAGTTCTTC
TRBV7-9	TRBD1	many	TRBJ1-1	CASSTDRGGRNTEAFF	TGTGCCAGCAGCACAGACAGGGGTGGTCGGAACACTGAAGCTTTCTTT
TRBV7-2	TRBD1	few	TRBJ1-5	CASSLSPTTGDQPQHF	TGTGCCAGCAGCCTCTCTCCGACGACAGGGGATCAGCCCCAGCATTTT
TRBV7-6	TRBD1	many	TRBJ2-1	CASSFYQTGNSYNEQFF	TGTGCCAGCAGCTTCTACCAGACAGGGAACTCCTACAATGAGCAGTTCTTC
TRBV20-1	TRBD1	many	TRBJ1-2	CSASKDRGHYGYTF	TGCAGTGCTTCCAAGGACAGGGGACACTATGGCTACACCTTC
TRBV27	.	many	TRBJ1-2	CASREVGTSNYGYTF	TGTGCCAGCAGGGAAGTTGGGACATCCAACTATGGCTACACCTTC
TRBV2	TRBD2	many	TRBJ2-7	CASSGTSGNPRAF	TGTGCCAGCAGTGGGACTAGCGGTAACCCAAGGGCCTTC
TRBV4-1	.	.	TRBJ2-3	CASSREQSSTDTQYF	TGCGCCAGCAGCCGCGAGCAGAGTAGCACAGATACGCAGTATTTT
TRBV2	TRBD1	many	TRBJ2-7	CARAQGEPYEQYF	TGTGCCAGAGCCCAGGGGGAACCCTACGAGCAGTACTTC
TRBV20-1	TRBD1	many	TRBJ2-3	CSARSYNEGDRDGTFSTDTQYF	TGCAGTGCTAGATCCTACAATGAAGGGGACAGGGACGGTACATTTAGCACAGATACGCAGTATTTT
TRBV29-1	.	.	TRBJ2-5	CSVTRDQETQYF	TGCAGCGTCACACGAGACCAAGAGACCCAGTACTTC
TRBV28	.	many	TRBJ2-5	CASSRERGLMYQETQYF	TGTGCCAGCAGTCGGGAGAGGGGGCTAATGTACCAAGAGACCCAGTACTTC
TRBV7-2	.	.	TRBJ2-3	CASSLNGISTQYF	TGTGCCAGCAGCTTAAATGGTATTTCTACGCAGTATTTT
TRBV5-1	.	.	TRBJ2-3	CVSSLPGLGTDTQYF	TGCGTCAGCAGCTTGCCTGGACTTGGCACAGATACGCAGTATTTT
TRBV4-1	.	.	TRBJ2-1	CASSQAGRKTNEQFF	TGCGCCAGCAGCCAAGCCGGACGCAAAACCAATGAGCAGTTCTTC
TRBV6-2/TRBV6-3	.	.	TRBJ2-1	CASSYLRRGGAVNNEQFF	TGTGCCAGCAGTTACCTCCGAAGGGGGGGAGCGGTTAACAATGAGCAGTTCTTC
TRBV20-1	TRBD2	many	TRBJ2-3	CSASGALAGGPVKDTQYF	TGCAGTGCTAGTGGGGCGTTAGCGGGAGGGCCAGTTAAAGATACGCAGTATTTT
TRBV6-1	.	many	TRBJ2-1	CASSEGWSGNEQFF	TGTGCCAGCAGTGAAGGGTGGAGCGGGAATGAGCAGTTCTTC
TRBV20-1	.	many	TRBJ1-2	CSAIDFPYGYTF	TGCAGTGCTATCGACTTCCCCTATGGCTACACCTTC
TRBV19	.	many	TRBJ1-2	CASSKSYQSPVANYGYTF	TGTGCCAGTAGTAAATCGTACCAGTCGCCGGTCGCTAACTATGGCTACACCTTC
TRBV12-3/TRBV12-4	.	.	TRBJ2-1	CASSLLAGSLTFNEQFF	TGTGCCAGCAGCCTACTCGCGGGGAGTCTCACATTCAATGAGCAGTTCTTC
TRBV11-3	.	many	TRBJ2-5	CASSRGSAETQYF	TGTGCCAGCAGCCGGGGGAGTGCAGAGACCCAGTACTTC
TRBV20-1	.	many	TRBJ1-1	CSARDDRRMNTEAFF	TGCAGTGCTAGAGATGACAGGCGCATGAACACTGAAGCTTTCTTT
TRBV15	TRBD1	many	TRBJ1-4	CATSKRQGRGEKLFF	TGTGCCACCAGCAAAAGACAGGGGAGAGGAGAAAAACTGTTTTTT
TRBV28	.	many	TRBJ2-4	CASRGDPKNIQYF	TGTGCCAGCAGGGGGGACCCCAAAAACATTCAGTACTTC
TRBV6-2/TRBV6-3	TRBD1	few	TRBJ1-1	CASSYSRGTTEAFF	TGTGCCAGCAGTTACTCCAGGGGGACCACTGAAGCTTTCTTT
TRBV6-5	.	many	TRBJ1-2	CASSYRAGAWHGYTF	TGTGCCAGCAGTTACCGTGCCGGGGCTTGGCATGGCTACACCTTC
TRBV3-1	TRBD2	few	TRBJ2-7	CASSQAGGGLEQYF	TGTGCCAGCAGCCAAGCGGGGGGGGGGCTCGAGCAGTACTTC
TRBV28	TRBD2	.	TRBJ2-5	CASSSASGFQETQYF	TGTGCCAGCAGTTCGGCTAGCGGTTTTCAAGAGACCCAGTACTTC
TRBV3-1	TRBD2	many	TRBJ2-2	CASSQAFIAGRVGELFF	TGTGCCAGCAGCCAAGCCTTCATAGCGGGAAGAGTCGGGGAGCTGTTTTTT
TRBV10-1	.	many	TRBJ2-7	CASSDGRVRPAYF	TGCGCCAGCAGTGATGGACGAGTCCGCCCGGCGTACTTC
TRBV19	TRBD2	many	TRBJ2-2	CASSSRRGGRSTGELFF	TGTGCCAGTAGTAGCCGACGGGGCGGGAGGTCCACCGGGGAGCTGTTTTTT
TRBV27	TRBD1	many	TRBJ1-2	CASMNPGTGAGGYTF	TGTGCCAGCATGAATCCCGGGACAGGGGCGGGCGGCTACACCTTC
TRBV14	.	many	TRBJ1-6	CASSPRDFGSPLHF	TGTGCCAGCAGCCCCCGGGACTTTGGTTCACCCCTCCACTTT
TRBV19	.	many	TRBJ1-2	CASSRETGGYTF	TGTGCCAGTAGCCGAGAAACAGGAGGCTACACCTTC
TRBV19	TRBD1	many	TRBJ1-5	CASSMGTGEQPQHF	TGTGCCAGTAGTATGGGGACAGGAGAGCAGCCCCAGCATTTT